Presented here are 25 T cell receptor beta chains from one specimen sequenced in a study of blood T cell repertoires in COVID-19. TCRdb keeps only in-frame clones here, not all; method: immunoSEQ multiplex PCR. The profile shows approximately 250,000 clones, roughly 84% of them singletons. Sequencing was carried out using peripheral blood. The receptors come from a human donor in a cohort sampled during active COVID-19.

V is TRBV9 and J is TRBJ1-3, with a possible D match to TRBD1 (6 bases). Trimming shortened V by 3 bases and J by 5 bases, and 15 bases separated the two germline ends. The germline V gene encodes CDR1 SGDLS and CDR2 YYNGEE. This CDR3 has 15 amino acids. CDR3 loop: CASSGHTGIRNTIYF. The CDR3, as DNA: TGTGCCAGCAGCGGCCACACAGGGATTCGAAACACCATATATTTT.

The rearrangement links TRBV19 to TRBJ2-7; tentative D call: TRBD2 (7 bases). Trimming removed 4 bases at V and 8 bases at J, with 21 bases between. Germline V gene lookup returns CDR1 LNHDA and CDR2 SQIVND (reference sequence). There are 15 residues in the CDR3. The DNA for the CDR3 is TGTGCCAGTAGTAGGGGGGGGCAGGGCACCGGGAAGCAGTACTTC. Its translation: CASSRGGQGTGKQYF.

This chain uses TRBV6-4 with TRBJ2-3; D is ambiguous. V lost 3 bases, J lost 0 bases, and 7 bases lay in between. Looked up from germline, CDR1 is MRHNA and CDR2 is SNTAGT. This CDR3 is 14 amino acids long. The CDR3 reads CASSELASTDTQYF. CDR3 bases: TGTGCCAGCAGTGAGCTGGCTAGCACAGATACGCAGTATTTT.

This clone has more than one count but fewer than ten. V usage is TRBV27 and J usage is TRBJ1-4; a possible D gene is TRBD1 (5 bases). Trimming left V 5 bases short and J 4 bases short, with 14 bases between. CDR1 and CDR2 (germline): MNHEY, SMNVEV (reference sequence). This CDR3 has 15 residues. The CDR3 protein is CASSLRGNGNEKLFF. Here the CDR3 DNA reads TGTGCCAGCAGTCTTAGGGGTAACGGTAATGAAAAACTGTTTTTT.

J is TRBJ2-7 and V is TRBV3-1 (or the pseudogene TRBV3-2); D perhaps matches TRBD2 (6 bases). This CDR3 spans 14 amino acids. The germline V gene encodes CDR1 LGHDT and CDR2 YNNKEL (reference sequence). Between the trimmed V and J ends, which lost 4 bases and 1 base, there was a span of 11 bases. The CDR3 reads CASSPYGRSYEQYF. The CDR3 DNA reads TGTGCCAGCAGCCCTTACGGGAGATCCTACGAGCAGTACTTC.

The J gene is TRBJ2-5, the V gene TRBV10-2, with 9 bases matching TRBD2. V lost 2 bases and J lost 4; bases outside the gene matches: 14. Germline CDR1 WSHSY, CDR2 SAAADI. This CDR3 has 18 residues. CDR3 loop: CASSEPSSLAGSGETQYF. CDR3 nucleotides: TGCGCCAGCAGTGAGCCCTCTTCCCTAGCGGGATCGGGAGAGACCCAGTACTTC.

J is TRBJ2-1 and V is TRBV24-1; 9 bases are a match to TRBD2. Trimming removed 3 bases from V and 7 bases from J; junction bases left unmatched: 3. The CDR3 runs to 14 residues. The germline gives CDR1 KGHDR, CDR2 SFDVKD. The CDR3 protein is CATSDEREANEQFF. In DNA form, the CDR3 reads TGTGCCACCAGTGATGAGCGGGAGGCGAATGAGCAGTTCTTC.

CDR3 residues: CASNPAGQETQYF. The CDR3 bases are TGTGCCAGCAACCCAGCGGGGCAAGAGACCCAGTACTTC. V and J are TRBV7-9 and TRBJ2-5; TRBD2 agrees at 7 bases. Germline lookup yields CDR1 SEHNR and CDR2 FQNEAQ (reference sequence). CDR3 length: 13 amino acids. With 7 bases clipped from V and 2 bases from J, the junction kept 4 bases outside the gene matches.

The genes are TRBV6-1 and TRBJ2-5; 8 bases map to TRBD2. Germline V gene lookup returns CDR1 MNHNS and CDR2 SASEGT. The V gene end was trimmed by 3 bases and the J gene end by 5 bases; junction bases not matched to a gene: 11. This CDR3 region has 16 residues. DNA for the CDR3: TGTGCCAGCAGTGATTGGGCGGGGGGCCTGCGGGAGACCCAGTACTTC. It codes for CASSDWAGGLRETQYF.

The chain links TRBV6-5 to TRBJ2-5, with a weak D call TRBD2 (5 bases). V lost 6 bases and J lost 5, with 13 bases in between. This CDR3 spans 13 amino acids. Germline CDR1 is MNHEY and CDR2 is SVGAGI. Here the CDR3 DNA reads TGTGCCAGCAGACTCCGGCGGGCTGAGACCCAGTACTTC. Amino acids: CASRLRRAETQYF.

This sequence joins TRBV4-2 and TRBJ2-5, with TRBD1 identical over 9 bases. The CDR3 sequence is 17 residues long. Germline V gives CDR1 LGHNA, CDR2 YNFKEQ. Trimming took 3 bases from V and 0 from J; bases not matched to a gene: 8. The CDR3 bases are TGTGCCAGCAGCCACTCTTTGCGGACAGGGGACCAAGAGACCCAGTACTTC. It translates to CASSHSLRTGDQETQYF.

V is TRBV10-3 and J is TRBJ1-1; 7 bases agree with TRBD1. This CDR3 has 14 amino acids. Trimming at V came to 4 bases and at J to 2 bases, leaving 4 bases not matched to a gene. CDR1 is ENHRY and CDR2 is SYGVKD in the germline V gene. This CDR3 is CAISVGTANTEAFF. The CDR3 DNA reads as TGTGCCATCAGTGTCGGGACAGCCAACACTGAAGCTTTCTTT.

V usage is TRBV5-8 and J usage is TRBJ2-5; D is perhaps TRBD2 (7 bases). CDR3 length: 14 residues. The germline V gene encodes CDR1 SGHTS and CDR2 YDEGEE. V gave up 9 bases and J gave up 0 bases, with 15 bases separating them. The CDR3 here is CATPRGGDQETQYF. In nucleotides, the CDR3 is TGTGCCACCCCTAGGGGGGGGGACCAAGAGACCCAGTACTTC.

V and J are TRBV6-5 and TRBJ2-7; 12 positions agree with TRBD1. CDR3 length: 15 amino acids. V trimming: 6 bases; J trimming: 7 bases; junction bases outside the gene matches: 10. Germline loops: CDR1 MNHEY, CDR2 SVGAGI. The CDR3 DNA reads TGTGCCAGCAGCTATCAGGGACAGGGGGCTCGGGAGCAGTACTTC. Its translation: CASSYQGQGAREQYF.

The V call is TRBV6-2 or TRBV6-3, the J call TRBJ1-2; D perhaps matches TRBD1 (5 bases). Trimming removed 5 bases at V and 2 bases at J, with 12 bases between. This CDR3 contains 14 residues. Germline loops: CDR1 MNHEY, CDR2 SVGEGT. CDR3 DNA sequence: TGTGCCAGCAGTCTACCCGGGGGGAACTATGGCTACACCTTC. This codes for CASSLPGGNYGYTF.

This clone was recorded a few times. This chain uses TRBV18 with TRBJ2-7, with D possibly being TRBD1 (5 bases). The CDR3 is 15 residues long. In germline, CDR1 is KGHSH, CDR2 LQKENI. The V and J ends lost 2 bases and 6 bases respectively, with 17 bases between them. The CDR3 nucleotides read TGTGCCAGCTCACCATCCGCAGGGTTGACCGTCGAGCAGTACTTC. As protein: CASSPSAGLTVEQYF.

This clone was seen only a few times. This chain joins TRBV28 and TRBJ2-1, with TRBD2 matching over 7 bases. Trimming cost V 6 bases and J 4 bases; bases outside gene matches: 15. CDR3 length: 17 amino acids. The V gene's germline CDR1 is MDHEN and CDR2 SYDVKM. The CDR3 DNA is TGTGCCAGCAGCATCACCGCCGGGGGGAACTCTTACAATGAGCAGTTCTTC. The encoded protein is CASSITAGGNSYNEQFF.

V and J are TRBV7-9 and TRBJ1-1; 8 nucleotides match TRBD1. The germline CDR1 and CDR2 sequences are SEHNR and FQNEAQ (reference sequence). The V gene end was trimmed by 2 bases and the J gene end by 5 bases; junction bases not matched to a gene: 4. The CDR3 runs to 14 residues. CDR3: CASSLSDRVTEAFF. CDR3 bases: TGTGCCAGCAGCTTATCGGACAGGGTTACTGAAGCTTTCTTT.

In its sample, this clone was seen once. This chain's CDR3 is CASRNGAASPLHF. Written as DNA, the CDR3 is TGTGCCAGCAGGAATGGGGCAGCGTCACCCCTCCACTTT. V and J are TRBV19 and TRBJ1-6, with D possibly matching TRBD1 (5 bases). The CDR3 has 13 residues. The V end lost 9 bases, the J end lost 10 bases, and 16 bases lay between the germline ends. CDR1 and CDR2 (germline): LNHDA, SQIVND (reference sequence). The full variable domain, its missing parts supplied by reference TRBV19 and TRBJ1-6, is DGGITQSPKYLFRKEGQNVTLSCEQNLNHDAMYWYRQDPGQGLRLIYYSQIVNDFQKGDIAEGYSVSREKKESFPLTVTSAQKNPTAFYLCASRNGAASPLHFGNGTRLTVT.

This clone came up a few times. The gene calls are TRBV11-3 and TRBJ2-2; 8 bases fit TRBD2. This CDR3 comprises 16 residues. CDR1 and CDR2 (germline): SGHNT, YENEEA. Trimming cost V 1 base and J 5 bases; bases outside gene matches: 6. The CDR3 DNA reads TGTGCCAGCAGCTTAGCCGTTACTAGCGGAACCGGGGAGCTGTTTTTT. Its translation is CASSLAVTSGTGELFF.

This chain connects TRBV4-3 to TRBJ1-2; perhaps TRBD1 as D (6 bases). The CDR3 has 14 residues. V was pared by 1 base and J by 4 bases, with 10 bases between. CDR1 and CDR2 from the germline V gene are LGHNA and YSLEER. The CDR3 protein is CASSQAQGTYGYTF. The DNA for the CDR3 is TGCGCCAGCAGCCAAGCACAGGGAACCTATGGCTACACCTTC.

Worth noting for this clone: This CDR3 is also generated by other DNA sequences in the sample. J is TRBJ1-1 and V is TRBV2; D is undetermined. Deletions cut 3 bases from V and 1 base from J, with 6 bases between. CDR1 and CDR2 from the germline V gene are SNHLY and FYNNEI. CDR3 length: 13 residues. For the CDR3, the DNA is TGTGCCAGCAGTGAGAGGCGGAACACTGAAGCTTTCTTT. This sequence encodes CASSERRNTEAFF.

DNA of the CDR3: TGTGCCATCAGTGGTGAACAGGGGGCATTATGGAACACTGAAGCTTTCTTT. This sequence encodes CAISGEQGALWNTEAFF. This rearrangement joins TRBV10-3 to TRBJ1-1; the match to TRBD1 covers 9 bases. Germline lookup yields CDR1 ENHRY and CDR2 SYGVKD. Unmatched junction bases numbered 10, after V lost 4 bases and J lost 1 base. CDR3 size: 17 residues.

The genes are TRBV5-3 and TRBJ1-5; perhaps TRBD1 as D (6 bases). TRBV5-3 is sorted into the ORF group, with uncertain function. Deletions cut 6 bases from V and 0 bases from J, with 16 bases between. CDR3 length: 16 amino acids. The CDR3 sequence: CARTGQPSGSNQPQHF. The CDR3 DNA reads TGTGCCAGAACAGGACAGCCCTCGGGTAGCAATCAGCCCCAGCATTTT.

This chain links TRBV20-1 with TRBJ2-1, with TRBD2 as a possible D gene (6 bases). The CDR3 length is 14 residues. Trimming stripped 3 bases from V and 9 bases from J, with 18 bases between. The V gene's germline CDR1 is DFQATT and CDR2 SNEGSKA (reference sequence). DNA of the CDR3: TGCAGTGCTAGTTCGGGACTCCCTGGCAGTGAGCAGTTCTTC. The encoded protein is CSASSGLPGSEQFF.